This entry concerns a single T cell receptor beta chain. The table lists this clonotype with a count of one. No antigen is known for it. One base away there is no much larger clone; base qualities are not given. One read alone provides weak support. RNA was extracted with the RNeasy kit and roughly 0.5 to 1 ug was reverse transcribed using random hexamers. The immunoSEQ multiplex PCR assay, covering 54 Vbeta and 13 Jbeta segments, was used to amplify TCR beta CDR3 regions. Bias from PCR amplification was corrected by using a synthetic template baseline for primer optimization and for computational correction. In the source study's methods: Reads were annotated to V, D and J genes per IMGT and analyzed with immunoSEQ Analyzer, keeping only productive sequences. Clonality was calculated as one minus the Shannon entropy normalized by log2 of the number of productive unique sequences. For each patient and control, public and private clones were evaluated within the 100 most prevalent clones. A clone was defined as Susac-specific if it was absent from the healthy and MS cohorts, from roughly 980 published viral clones and from other ImmuneACCESS disease sequences. TCRdb took the public reads, trimmed them with fastp at Q25, ran MiXCR for clone calling and kept in-frame beta chains. Each record represents a unique CDR3 protein, reported with the most common genes and DNA among its rows. These V and J calls are TCRdb output, not the study's own analysis. The sample table shows some 250,000 distinct CDR3 sequences, and almost 97% are seen once. The ten biggest clones cover approximately 0.1% of the sample.

Via the germline V gene (reference sequence), CDR1 is SEHNR and CDR2 FQNEAQ. The germline ends are 17 bases apart after V is trimmed by 5 bases and J by 7 bases. The CDR3 sequence holds 14 residues, the cysteine and phenylalanine included. The entry retains the CDR3 DNA only, 42 bases that are in frame from base 1. The data were obtained in a study of CD8 T cells in Susac syndrome (dated by TCRdb to 2018 to 2020). The study in broad terms: Of the Susac syndrome patients who were sequenced, about six had clinically active disease and roughly eight were in clinical remission. At the time of blood withdrawal, Susac syndrome patients were either therapy-naive, taking corticosteroids (with some also receiving IVIg), or on IVIg alone. The study used repertoire sequencing to test whether antigen drove CD8+ T cell activation and differentiation in Susac syndrome. The paper's findings and limits, for the study overall: No clonal expansion was detected in the CD4+ T cell repertoire of Susac syndrome patients. The study acknowledged that relatively few individuals were included in the TCR sequencing and HLA analysis.

High-throughput TCR beta sequencing profiled peripheral blood CD8+ and CD4+ T cells from healthy donors, Susac syndrome patients and multiple sclerosis patients. The Susac syndrome patients fulfilled recently defined diagnostic criteria for either definite or probable disease. CD8+ TEMRA cells were enriched by FACS, while bulk CD8+ and CD4+ T cells were purified by magnetic negative isolation. Blood was drawn into EDTA tubes, processed within 24 hours, and PBMCs were isolated by density gradient centrifugation. PBMCs intended for TCR sequencing were cryopreserved in liquid nitrogen and were subsequently thawed in a 37 degrees C water bath. A purity of at least 90% was achieved for sorted or isolated CD4+, CD8+ and CD8+ TEMRA cells.

The V gene is TRBV7-9 and the J gene is TRBJ1-2, with the identity of the D gene unclear. The receptor's source is a human donor with Susac syndrome. The sequencing input was CD4+ T cells from PBMCs. The DNA sequence reads TGTGCCAGCAGCCCGTCGGACCAACGCGGTGGCTACACCTTC. This translates into CASSPSDQRGGYTF.